The 17 T cell receptor beta chains in this list originate from one sample, sequenced in a study of blood T cells in healthy people across ages. PCR was performed a second time for about 7 to 11 cycles using a sample-barcoded 5' primer and a J-beta primer mix. TCRdb ran MiXCR on the 5' RACE reads and lists one entry per CDR3 protein. Among some 1.5 million distinct CDR3 sequences listed, 28% were seen once. What was sequenced was blood. These receptors all stem from a woman between 25 and 40 years old in good health.

This chain joins TRBV12-3 or TRBV12-4 and TRBJ1-2; the D gene is possibly TRBD1 (6 bases). V was clipped by 7 bases and J by 5 bases, with 17 bases between them. The CDR3 consists of 14 residues. In DNA form, the CDR3 reads TGTGCCAGCAAACCGAACAGGGATTTATATGGCTACACCTTC. Translation gives CASKPNRDLYGYTF.

The rearrangement uses TRBV5-1 and TRBJ2-3; D gene uncertain. The CDR3 sequence is 14 residues long. Germline CDR1 SGHRS, CDR2 YFSETQ. The germline V and J ends were trimmed by 4 bases and 2 bases, with 11 bases remaining between them. CDR3 DNA sequence: TGCGCCAGCAGCCACCGGGCCTTCACAGATACGCAGTATTTT. Protein product: CASSHRAFTDTQYF.

The V call is TRBV7-6, the J call TRBJ2-5; perhaps D is TRBD1 or TRBD2 (9 bases each). The J call may be faulty, since TRBJ2-7 better matches the DNA end. The CDR3 length is 15 residues. Per the germline V gene, CDR1 is SGHVS and CDR2 is FNYEAQ. CDR3 sequence (DNA): TGTGCCAGTAGCGGGGGACAGGGTCTATTCTACGAGCAGTACTTC. Its protein is CASSGGQGLFYEQYF.

This clonotype has at least ten counts. The rearrangement uses TRBV7-2 and TRBJ2-5; TRBD2 aligns across 10 bases. The CDR3 spans 15 residues. The V and J ends lost 5 bases and 0 bases, in that order; junction bases with no gene match: 3. Germline V CDR1 and CDR2: SGHTA, FQGNSA. The CDR3 coding sequence is TGTGCCAGCAGCCTGACTAGCGGGCACCAAGAGACCCAGTACTTC. Translated: CASSLTSGHQETQYF.

There are many counts of this clonotype. The rearrangement uses TRBV7-2 and TRBJ2-7; weak D call: TRBD2 (5 bases). The CDR3 has 15 residues. Germline V CDR1 and CDR2: SGHTA, FQGNSA. V shed 1 base and J shed 2 bases, with 12 bases lying between them. The DNA for the CDR3 is TGTGCCAGCAGCTTAGAAGAGGGTGGAACCTACGAGCAGTACTTC. Translation gives CASSLEEGGTYEQYF.

The table lists this clonotype with many counts. This chain connects TRBV30 to TRBJ1-2; D is uncertain. The V end lost 0 bases, the J end lost 4 bases, and 3 bases lay between the germline ends. This CDR3 has 11 residues. From germline, CDR1 is GTSNPN and CDR2 SVGIG (reference sequence). CDR3 DNA: TGTGCCTGGAGTGTACGCTATGGCTACACCTTC. It specifies CAWSVRYGYTF.

The chain has TRBV10-3 and TRBJ2-4; the D is unclear. V was clipped by 3 bases and J by 13 bases, with 10 bases between them. This CDR3 has 11 amino acids. CDR1 and CDR2 (germline): ENHRY, SYGVKD. The CDR3 loop is CAISESRVQYF. In nucleotides, the CDR3 is TGTGCCATCAGTGAAAGTCGGGTGCAGTACTTC.

This clonotype was picked up many times. The junction does not match germline at one end; this may be a read error. The V gene is TRBV5-1, the J gene TRBJ2-3; weak D call: TRBD2 (6 bases). This CDR3 contains 15 residues. Germline loops: CDR1 SGHRS, CDR2 YFSETQ. In nucleotides, the CDR3 is TGTGCCAGCAGCTCAACGGGGACTAGCACAGATACGCAGTATTTT. It encodes CASSSTGTSTDTQYF.

Comment on this clonotype: Its ends do not fully match the called genes, so a read error is possible. V gene TRBV9 combines with J gene TRBJ2-6, with a tentative D call TRBD1 (5 bases). The CDR3 contains 15 residues. Looked up from germline, CDR1 is SGDLS and CDR2 is YYNGEE. The CDR3 sequence: CASSVAGSGANVRTF. In nucleotides, the CDR3 is TGTGCCAGCAGCGTAGCCGGGTCTGGGGCCAACGTCCGGACTTTC.

This clonotype was counted only a few times. The chain joins TRBV5-6 to TRBJ2-2; D gene uncertain. This CDR3 is built from 14 residues. Germline V lookup: CDR1 SGHDT, CDR2 YYEEEE. Between the trimmed V and J ends, which lost 1 base and 1 base, there was a span of 5 bases. The CDR3 DNA reads as TGTGCCAGCAGCTTGACAGTGAACACCGGGGAGCTGTTTTTT. It translates to CASSLTVNTGELFF.

This clonotype was recorded a few times. The chain uses TRBV28 and TRBJ1-5; D is perhaps TRBD1 (5 bases). Germline V gene lookup returns CDR1 MDHEN and CDR2 SYDVKM. V was shortened by 6 bases and J by 6 bases, with 9 bases between the two germline ends. This CDR3 has 12 amino acids. The CDR3 region is CASRPQGQPQHF. Written as DNA, the CDR3 is TGTGCCAGCAGGCCGCAGGGTCAGCCCCAGCATTTT.

In this sample, this clonotype turned up a few times. The CDR3 nucleotides are TGTGCCAGCAGTAGAGACAGGGGTAACCAAGAGACCCAGTACTTC. It translates to CASSRDRGNQETQYF. V usage is TRBV2 and J usage is TRBJ2-5; the match to TRBD1 covers 8 bases. CDR1 is SNHLY, CDR2 FYNNEI, per germline. CDR3 length: 15 residues. Trimming cost V 5 bases and J 0 bases; bases outside gene matches: 5.

This clonotype came up a few times. A read error may produce the germline difference seen at one junction end. This sequence joins TRBV4-2 and TRBJ2-5, with D perhaps matching TRBD1 or TRBD2 (5 bases each). Per the germline V gene, CDR1 is LGHNA and CDR2 is YNFKEQ. The length of the CDR3 is 15 residues. Written as DNA, the CDR3 is TGTGCCAGCAGCCAAGTGGCCGGGGCCCAAGAGACTCAGTACTTC. It codes for CASSQVAGAQETQYF.

A few counts support this clonotype. A much larger clone lies one base from this, so it may be a read error. The chain is built from TRBV6-6 and TRBJ2-7; D unresolved. CDR3 length equals 11 residues. Germline values: CDR1 MNHNY, CDR2 SVGAGI (reference sequence). The CDR3 spells CASSHSGEQYF. CDR3 nucleotides: TGTGCCAGCAGTCACTCTGGCGAGCAGTACTTC.

V is TRBV28 and J is TRBJ2-4; D is perhaps TRBD1 (5 bases). The J call may be wrong; the DNA end is better matched by TRBJ2-7. The CDR3 extends over 17 amino acids. Per the germline V gene, CDR1 is MDHEN and CDR2 is SYDVKM. The CDR3 nucleotides read TGTGCCAACAGCCCTACTGGGTTCAGGGCCGGTACCTACGAGCAGTACTTC. This encodes CANSPTGFRAGTYEQYF.

This chain uses TRBV9 with TRBJ2-2; D gene ambiguous. Per the germline V gene, CDR1 is SGDLS and CDR2 is YYNGEE. Between the trimmed V and J ends, which lost 0 bases and 6 bases, there was a span of 12 bases. The CDR3 length is 15 residues. This CDR3 reads CASSVAGDISGELFF. DNA for the CDR3: TGTGCCAGCAGCGTAGCAGGTGATATTTCCGGGGAGCTGTTTTTT.

The CDR3 sequence: CASSVLAYNEQFF. The CDR3 nucleotides read TGTGCCAGCAGTGTTCTAGCCTACAATGAGCAGTTCTTC. This chain connects TRBV2 to TRBJ2-1, with unresolved D. CDR1 is SNHLY, CDR2 FYNNEI, per germline. V was cut by 4 bases and J by 2 bases, with 6 bases left in between. CDR3 length: 13 residues. The whole variable domain, filled in from reference TRBV2 and TRBJ2-1, reads EPEVTQTPSHQVTQMGQEVILRCVPISNHLYFYWYRQILGQKVEFLVSFYNNEISEKSEIFDDQFSVERPDGSNFTLKIRSTKLEDSAMYFCASSVLAYNEQFFGPGTRLTVL.